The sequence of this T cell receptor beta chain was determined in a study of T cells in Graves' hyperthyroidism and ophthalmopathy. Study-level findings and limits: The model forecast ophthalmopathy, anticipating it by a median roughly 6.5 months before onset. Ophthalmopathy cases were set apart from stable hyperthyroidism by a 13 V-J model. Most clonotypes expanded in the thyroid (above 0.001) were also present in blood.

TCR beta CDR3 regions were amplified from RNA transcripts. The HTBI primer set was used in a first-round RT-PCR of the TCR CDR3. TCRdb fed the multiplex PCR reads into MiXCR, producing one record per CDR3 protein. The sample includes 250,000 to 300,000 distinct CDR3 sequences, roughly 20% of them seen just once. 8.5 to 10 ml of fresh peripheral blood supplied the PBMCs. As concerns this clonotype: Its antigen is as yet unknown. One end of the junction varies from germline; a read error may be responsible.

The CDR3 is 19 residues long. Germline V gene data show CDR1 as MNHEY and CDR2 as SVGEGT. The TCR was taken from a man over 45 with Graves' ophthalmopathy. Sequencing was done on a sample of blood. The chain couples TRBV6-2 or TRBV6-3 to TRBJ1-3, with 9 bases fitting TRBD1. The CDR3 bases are TGTGCCAACAGTCGACTCGTGTTCGGGACAGGGAAGTTTGGAAACACCATATATTTT. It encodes CANSRLVFGTGKFGNTIYF.